Listed here is a single T cell receptor (beta chain). Germline CDR1 is SGHVS and CDR2 is FNYEAQ. The junction had 10 bases not matched to a gene; V was cut back by 1 base and J by 7 bases. CDR3 length: 15 amino acids. These data originate in a study of shared clonotypes between healthy human individuals. Assay used: immunoSEQ multiplex PCR; TCRdb lists only in-frame clones, some missing. This table holds fewer than 1.6 million clones, about 98.5% found once. J is TRBJ2-7 and V is TRBV7-6, with 7 bases fitting TRBD1. Sequenced: naive CD4+ T cells sorted from blood. Subset specified: CD45RA+ positively selected. This sequence originates from a man younger than 45 in good health. For the CDR3, the DNA is TGTGCCAGCAGCTTAGGAGGGGACAGCCCCCTAGAGCAGTACTTC. Encoded protein: CASSLGGDSPLEQYF. The entire variable domain, with the rest obtained from reference TRBV7-6 and TRBJ2-7, is as follows: GAGVSQSPRYKVTKRGQDVALRCDPISGHVSLYWYRQALGQGPEFLTYFNYEAQQDKSGLPNDRFSAERPEGSISTLTIQRTEQRDSAMYRCASSLGGDSPLEQYFGPGTRLTVT.